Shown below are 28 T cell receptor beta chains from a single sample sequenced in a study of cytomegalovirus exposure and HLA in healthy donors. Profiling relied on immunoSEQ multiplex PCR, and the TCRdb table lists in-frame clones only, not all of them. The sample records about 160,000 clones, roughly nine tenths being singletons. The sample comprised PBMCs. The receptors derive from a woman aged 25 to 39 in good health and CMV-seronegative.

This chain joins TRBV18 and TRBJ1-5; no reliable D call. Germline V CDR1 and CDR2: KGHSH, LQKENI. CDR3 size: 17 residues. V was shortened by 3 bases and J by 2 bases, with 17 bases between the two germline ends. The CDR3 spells CASSPSASLSGNQPQHF. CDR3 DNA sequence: TGTGCCAGCTCACCTTCGGCCTCACTTAGCGGCAATCAGCCCCAGCATTTT.

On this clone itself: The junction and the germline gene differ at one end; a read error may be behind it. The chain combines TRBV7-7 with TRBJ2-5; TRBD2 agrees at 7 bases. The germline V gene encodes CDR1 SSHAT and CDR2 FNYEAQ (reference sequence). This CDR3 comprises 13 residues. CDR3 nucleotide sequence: TGTGCTAGCAGCTCCGGGACTAAGGCGACCCAGTACTTC. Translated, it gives CASSSGTKATQYF.

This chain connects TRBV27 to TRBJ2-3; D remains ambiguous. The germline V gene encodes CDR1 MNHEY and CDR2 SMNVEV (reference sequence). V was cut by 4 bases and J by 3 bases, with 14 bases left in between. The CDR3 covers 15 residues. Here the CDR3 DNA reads TGTGCCAGCAGTTCCCCCCCGGGCCGGACAGATACGCAGTATTTT. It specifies CASSSPPGRTDTQYF.

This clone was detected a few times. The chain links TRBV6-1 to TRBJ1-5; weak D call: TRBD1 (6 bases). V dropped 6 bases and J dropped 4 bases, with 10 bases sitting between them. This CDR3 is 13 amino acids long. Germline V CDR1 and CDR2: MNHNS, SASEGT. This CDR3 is CASRATGNQPQHF. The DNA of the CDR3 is TGTGCCAGCAGGGCAACAGGGAATCAGCCCCAGCATTTT.

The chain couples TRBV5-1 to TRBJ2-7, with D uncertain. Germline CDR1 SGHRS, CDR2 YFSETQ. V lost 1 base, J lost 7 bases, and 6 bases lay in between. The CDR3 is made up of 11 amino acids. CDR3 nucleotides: TGCGCCAGCAGCTTGAACCGGGAGCAGTACTTC. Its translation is CASSLNREQYF.

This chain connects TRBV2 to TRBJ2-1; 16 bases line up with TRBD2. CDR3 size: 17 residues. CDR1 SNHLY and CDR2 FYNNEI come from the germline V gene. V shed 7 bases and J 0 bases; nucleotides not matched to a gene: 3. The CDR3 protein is CASKGTSGRASYNEQFF. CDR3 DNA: TGTGCCAGCAAAGGGACTAGCGGGAGGGCCTCCTACAATGAGCAGTTCTTC.

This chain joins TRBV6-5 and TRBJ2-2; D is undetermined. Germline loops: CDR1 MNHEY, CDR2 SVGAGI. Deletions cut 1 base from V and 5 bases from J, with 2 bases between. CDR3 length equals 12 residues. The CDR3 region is CASSYYTGELFF. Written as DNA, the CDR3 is TGTGCCAGCAGTTACTATACCGGGGAGCTGTTTTTT.

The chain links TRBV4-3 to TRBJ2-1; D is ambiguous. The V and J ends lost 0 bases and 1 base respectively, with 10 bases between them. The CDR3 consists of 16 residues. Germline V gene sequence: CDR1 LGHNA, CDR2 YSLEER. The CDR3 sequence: CASSQDLLTSYNEQFF. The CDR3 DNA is TGCGCCAGCAGCCAAGATTTGTTGACATCCTACAATGAGCAGTTCTTC.

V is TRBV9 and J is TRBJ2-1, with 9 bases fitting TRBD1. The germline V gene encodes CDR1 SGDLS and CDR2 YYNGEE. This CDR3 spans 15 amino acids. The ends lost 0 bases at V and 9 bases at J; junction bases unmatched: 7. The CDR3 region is CASSVAGQGLSEQFF. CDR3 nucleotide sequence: TGTGCCAGCAGCGTAGCGGGACAGGGCTTAAGTGAGCAGTTCTTC.

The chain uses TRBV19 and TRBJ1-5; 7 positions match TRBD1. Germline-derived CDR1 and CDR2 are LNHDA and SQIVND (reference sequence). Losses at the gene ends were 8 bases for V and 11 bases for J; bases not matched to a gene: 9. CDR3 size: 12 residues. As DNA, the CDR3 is TGTGCCAGTGGAACAGGGGTGGGGGCCCAGCATTTT. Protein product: CASGTGVGAQHF.

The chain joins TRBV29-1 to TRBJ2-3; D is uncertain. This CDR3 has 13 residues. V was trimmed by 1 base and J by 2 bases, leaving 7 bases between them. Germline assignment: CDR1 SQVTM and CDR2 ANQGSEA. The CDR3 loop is CSVEAWYTDTQYF. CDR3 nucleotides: TGCAGCGTTGAAGCCTGGTACACAGATACGCAGTATTTT.

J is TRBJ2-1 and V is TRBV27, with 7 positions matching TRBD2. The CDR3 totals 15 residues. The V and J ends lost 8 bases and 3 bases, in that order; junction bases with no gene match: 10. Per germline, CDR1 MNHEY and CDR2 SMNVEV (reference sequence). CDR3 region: CASREAGEFYNEQFF. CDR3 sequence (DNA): TGTGCCAGCCGGGAGGCGGGAGAATTCTACAATGAGCAGTTCTTC.

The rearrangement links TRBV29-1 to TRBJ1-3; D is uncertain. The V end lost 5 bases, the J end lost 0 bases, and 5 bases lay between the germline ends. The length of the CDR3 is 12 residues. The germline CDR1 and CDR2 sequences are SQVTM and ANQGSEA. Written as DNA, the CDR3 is TGCAGCGTTAGCAGCTCTGGAAACACCATATATTTT. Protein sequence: CSVSSSGNTIYF.

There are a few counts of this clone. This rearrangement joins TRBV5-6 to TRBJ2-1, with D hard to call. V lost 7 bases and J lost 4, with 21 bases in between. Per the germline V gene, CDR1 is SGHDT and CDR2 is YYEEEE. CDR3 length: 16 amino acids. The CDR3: CASLPKVGFSYNEQFF. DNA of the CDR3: TGTGCCAGCTTACCCAAGGTGGGTTTTTCATACAATGAGCAGTTCTTC.

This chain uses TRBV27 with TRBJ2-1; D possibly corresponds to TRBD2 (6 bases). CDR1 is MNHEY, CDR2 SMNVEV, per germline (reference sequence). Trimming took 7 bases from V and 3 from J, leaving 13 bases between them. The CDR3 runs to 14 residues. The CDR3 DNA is TGTGCCAGCACCGTTAGCGGCATCTACAATGAGCAGTTCTTC. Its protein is CASTVSGIYNEQFF.

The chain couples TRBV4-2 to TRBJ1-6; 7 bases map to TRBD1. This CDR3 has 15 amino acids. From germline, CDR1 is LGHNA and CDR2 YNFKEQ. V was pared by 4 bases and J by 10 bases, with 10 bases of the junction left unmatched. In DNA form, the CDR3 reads TGTGCCAGCAGCCCGGAGGGACAGAAGGACTCACCCCTCCACTTT. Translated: CASSPEGQKDSPLHF.

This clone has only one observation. The CDR3 region is CASSLEPTGGYGYTF. CDR3 nucleotide sequence: TGTGCCAGCAGCTTGGAACCCACAGGGGGCTATGGCTACACCTTC. The V gene is TRBV5-6, the J gene TRBJ1-2; 8 bases agree with TRBD1. Germline V gives CDR1 SGHDT, CDR2 YYEEEE. J lost 4 bases, V lost 0 bases, and 5 bases had no gene match. CDR3 size: 15 residues.

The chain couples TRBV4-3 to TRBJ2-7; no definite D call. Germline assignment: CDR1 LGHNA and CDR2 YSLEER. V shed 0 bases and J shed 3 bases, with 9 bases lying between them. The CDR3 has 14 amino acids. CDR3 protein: CASSQEAASYEQYF. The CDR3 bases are TGCGCCAGCAGCCAAGAAGCCGCTAGCTACGAGCAGTACTTC.

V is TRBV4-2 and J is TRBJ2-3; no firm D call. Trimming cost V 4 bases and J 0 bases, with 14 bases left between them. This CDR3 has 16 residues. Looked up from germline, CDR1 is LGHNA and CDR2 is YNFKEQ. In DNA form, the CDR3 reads TGTGCCAGCAGCCCCAGTTCAGGCCCTAGCACAGATACGCAGTATTTT. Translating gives CASSPSSGPSTDTQYF.

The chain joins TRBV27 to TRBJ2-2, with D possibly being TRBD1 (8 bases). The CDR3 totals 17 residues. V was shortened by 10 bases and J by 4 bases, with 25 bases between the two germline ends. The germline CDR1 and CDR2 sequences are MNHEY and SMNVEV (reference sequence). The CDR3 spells CATRRGAGGRGTGELFF. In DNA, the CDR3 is TGTGCCACTCGCCGGGGGGCAGGGGGCCGTGGCACCGGGGAGCTGTTTTTT.

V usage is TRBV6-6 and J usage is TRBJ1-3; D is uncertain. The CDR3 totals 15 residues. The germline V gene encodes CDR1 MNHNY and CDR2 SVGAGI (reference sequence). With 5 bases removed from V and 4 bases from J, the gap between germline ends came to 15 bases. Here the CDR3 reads CASSQSGSTGNTIYF. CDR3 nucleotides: TGTGCCAGCAGTCAATCCGGCTCTACCGGAAACACCATATATTTT.

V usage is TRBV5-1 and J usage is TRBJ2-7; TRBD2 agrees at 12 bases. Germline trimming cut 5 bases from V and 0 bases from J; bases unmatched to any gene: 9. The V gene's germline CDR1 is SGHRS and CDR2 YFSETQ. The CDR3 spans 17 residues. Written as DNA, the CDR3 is TGCGCCAGCAGTCAGACTAGCGGGGGACCCTACTCCTACGAGCAGTACTTC. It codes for CASSQTSGGPYSYEQYF.

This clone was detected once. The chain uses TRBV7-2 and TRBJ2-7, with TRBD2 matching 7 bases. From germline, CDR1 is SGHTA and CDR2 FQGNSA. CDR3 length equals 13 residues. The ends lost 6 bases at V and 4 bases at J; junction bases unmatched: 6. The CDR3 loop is CASRAGERYEQYF. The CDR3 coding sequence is TGTGCCAGCAGGGCGGGAGAGCGTTACGAGCAGTACTTC.

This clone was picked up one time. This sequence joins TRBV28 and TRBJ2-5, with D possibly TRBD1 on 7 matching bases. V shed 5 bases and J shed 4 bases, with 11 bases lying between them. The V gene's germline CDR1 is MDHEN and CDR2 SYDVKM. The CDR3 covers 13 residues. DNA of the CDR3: TGTGCCAGCAGTCGACAGGGAGGAGAGACCCAGTACTTC. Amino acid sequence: CASSRQGGETQYF.

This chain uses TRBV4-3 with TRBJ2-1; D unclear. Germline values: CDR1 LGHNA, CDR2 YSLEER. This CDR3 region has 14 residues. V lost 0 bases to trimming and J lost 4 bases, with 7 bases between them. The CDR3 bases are TGCGCCAGCAGCCAAGACCGGGTTTACAATGAGCAGTTCTTC. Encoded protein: CASSQDRVYNEQFF.

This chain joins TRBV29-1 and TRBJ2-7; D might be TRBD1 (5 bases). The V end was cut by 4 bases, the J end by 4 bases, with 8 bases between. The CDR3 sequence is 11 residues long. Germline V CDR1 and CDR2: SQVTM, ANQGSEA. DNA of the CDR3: TGCAGCGTTGTCGACAGATACGAGCAGTACTTC. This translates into CSVVDRYEQYF.

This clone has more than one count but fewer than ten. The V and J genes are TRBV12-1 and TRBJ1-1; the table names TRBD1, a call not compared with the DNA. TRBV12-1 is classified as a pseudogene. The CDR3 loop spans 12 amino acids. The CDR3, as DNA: TGTGCCAGCAGCTTTAGACGCCAGGGAACTTTCTTT. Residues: CASSFRRQGTFF.

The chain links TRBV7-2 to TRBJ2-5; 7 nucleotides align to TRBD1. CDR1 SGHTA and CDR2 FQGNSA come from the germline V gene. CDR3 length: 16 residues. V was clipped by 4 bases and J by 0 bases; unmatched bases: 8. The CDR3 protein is CASSSRQGTHQETQYF. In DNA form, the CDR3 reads TGTGCCAGCAGCTCCAGACAGGGAACCCACCAAGAGACCCAGTACTTC.